This TCR beta chain emerged from a study of T-cell memory formation after mild COVID-19. Across the study: The study found TCR clusters largely donor specific. Study-level findings and limits: CD4/CD8 balance characterized clones contracting day 15 to 85, and CD4+ skew characterized later expanders. CD4+ clones that contracted lay mainly in CM and EM; CD8+ ones lay in EMRA.

This clonotype was picked up a small number of times. The target antigen is unknown. The germline V and J ends were trimmed by 4 bases and 7 bases, with 14 bases remaining between them. The CDR3 contains 14 residues. CDR1 and CDR2 (germline): MGHRA, YSYEKL. Libraries for TCRalpha and TCRbeta carried sample barcodes and unique molecular identifiers via 5'RACE. Using its own MiXCR run on the 5' RACE reads, TCRdb lists one record per CDR3 protein. This sample has around 340,000 distinct CDR3 sequences, with 14% found just once. Sequencing was done on a sample of PBMCs or a T cell subset sorted from them (not recorded which). The V call is TRBV4-1, the J call TRBJ1-5, with no clear D. This receptor was obtained from a man between 18 and 29 years old who had mild COVID-19 (a few samples of this study predate the infection). Cell type and time point are not known. CDR3 DNA: TGCGCCAGCAGCCGCCCTGGGGTAGACCAGCCCCAGCATTTT. Its protein is CASSRPGVDQPQHF.